This passage covers 11 T cell receptor beta chains from one sample sequenced in a study of blood T cell repertoires in COVID-19. Profiling relied on immunoSEQ multiplex PCR, and the TCRdb table lists in-frame clones only, not all of them. The sample includes 130,000 to 150,000 clones, approximately 80% of them seen just once. Sequencing used peripheral blood. The source is a human donor in a cohort sampled during active COVID-19.

The genes are TRBV30 and TRBJ2-2; possibly TRBD2 for D (6 bases). The germline CDR1 and CDR2 sequences are GTSNPN and SVGIG (reference sequence). This CDR3 has 14 amino acids. Trimming stripped 3 bases from V and 1 base from J, with 9 bases between. This CDR3 is CAWRRLENTGELFF. In DNA, the CDR3 is TGTGCCTGGAGAAGACTAGAGAACACCGGGGAGCTGTTTTTT.

The chain employs TRBV27 and TRBJ1-1; 8 nucleotides align to TRBD1. Germline-derived CDR1 and CDR2 are MNHEY and SMNVEV (reference sequence). This CDR3 is 14 amino acids long. Unmatched junction bases numbered 6, after V lost 5 bases and J lost 4 bases. CDR3 residues: CASSTPDRGTEAFF. Here the CDR3 DNA reads TGTGCCAGCAGTACCCCAGACAGGGGCACTGAAGCTTTCTTT.

CDR3 nucleotide sequence: TGTGCCTGGAGGATCGGCGGTGGCTACACCTTC. This gives the protein CAWRIGGGYTF. The rearrangement uses TRBV30 and TRBJ1-2; D uncertain. In germline, CDR1 is GTSNPN, CDR2 SVGIG (reference sequence). Trimming shortened V by 3 bases and J by 7 bases, and 9 bases separated the two germline ends. This CDR3 is 11 amino acids long.

The J gene is TRBJ2-5, the V gene TRBV5-5; TRBD2 might be the D (7 bases). CDR3 length: 14 residues. CDR1 is SGHKS and CDR2 is YYEKEE in the germline V gene (reference sequence). Trimming removed 1 base at V and 5 bases at J, with 12 bases between. CDR3 in amino acids: CASSLNGGRETQYF. In DNA, the CDR3 is TGTGCCAGCAGCTTGAACGGGGGGCGTGAGACCCAGTACTTC.

The rearrangement links TRBV27 to TRBJ2-7, with TRBD1 identical over 9 bases. Trimming at V came to 5 bases and at J to 2 bases, leaving 7 bases not matched to a gene. The CDR3 is made up of 15 amino acids. CDR1 is MNHEY and CDR2 is SMNVEV in the germline V gene (reference sequence). The CDR3 region is CASSLSGTGPYEQYF. CDR3 in DNA: TGTGCCAGCAGTCTCTCAGGGACAGGGCCCTACGAGCAGTACTTC.

The rearrangement joins TRBV11-2 to TRBJ2-1, with D possibly TRBD1 on 7 matching bases. V lost 1 base and J lost 9, with 13 bases in between. This CDR3 region has 14 residues. In germline, CDR1 is SGHAT, CDR2 FQNNGV. DNA for the CDR3: TGTGCCAGCAGCTTAGCGGCGGAGGGGGCTGAGCAGTTCTTC. Its translation: CASSLAAEGAEQFF. Full variable domain (missing parts from reference TRBV11-2 and TRBJ2-1): EAGVAQSPRYKIIEKRQSVAFWCNPISGHATLYWYQQILGQGPKLLIQFQNNGVVDDSQLPKDRFSAERLKGVDSTLKIQPAKLEDSAVYLCASSLAAEGAEQFFGPGTRLTVL.

The chain carries TRBV9 and TRBJ1-2; 7 bases match TRBD1. The CDR3 length is 13 residues. Trimming removed 4 bases from V and 2 bases from J; junction bases left unmatched: 2. Per the germline V gene, CDR1 is SGDLS and CDR2 is YYNGEE. CDR3 in DNA: TGTGCCAGCAGCCGGGACAGCAACTATGGCTACACCTTC. It is translated as CASSRDSNYGYTF.

The chain uses TRBV6-5 and TRBJ1-4; no definite D call. CDR1 is MNHEY, CDR2 SVGAGI, per germline. CDR3 length: 15 residues. Trimming cost V 0 bases and J 4 bases, with 9 bases left between them. Here the CDR3 reads CASSYSIQINEKLFF. CDR3 DNA sequence: TGTGCCAGCAGTTACTCGATCCAGATTAATGAAAAACTGTTTTTT.

The chain employs TRBV6-2 or TRBV6-3 and TRBJ1-2, with a possible D match to TRBD1 (6 bases). The germline CDR1 and CDR2 sequences are MNHEY and SVGEGT. This CDR3 region has 15 residues. V lost 2 bases and J 3 bases, leaving 13 bases between the germline ends. CDR3 sequence reads: CASSYRRGGYYGYTF. The CDR3 coding sequence is TGTGCCAGCAGTTACCGCCGGGGGGGCTACTATGGCTACACCTTC.

The V call is TRBV5-4, the J call TRBJ2-4; TRBD1 aligns across 8 bases. The CDR3 extends over 15 amino acids. Germline V lookup: CDR1 SGHNT, CDR2 YYREEE (reference sequence). The trim removed 4 bases at V and 7 bases at J, leaving 10 bases unmatched. The CDR3 nucleotides read TGTGCCAGCAGCCATTCCGGGACAGGTACGAACATTCAGTACTTC. This codes for CASSHSGTGTNIQYF.

The gene calls are TRBV7-6 and TRBJ2-3; D not resolved. V was pared by 5 bases and J by 3 bases, with 12 bases between. The CDR3 length is 14 residues. The germline CDR1 and CDR2 sequences are SGHVS and FNYEAQ. In DNA, the CDR3 is TGTGCCAGCAGCCTACTCGCGGTGACAGATACGCAGTATTTT. This codes for CASSLLAVTDTQYF.